The entry that follows covers one T cell receptor beta chain sequence. The sample belongs to a study of blood T cell repertoires in COVID-19. Profiled with immunoSEQ multiplex PCR; TCRdb holds only in-frame clones, not every one. This sample yields 130,000 to 150,000 clones, of which 65% to 90% are seen a single time; about 9.4% belongs to the top ten. The CDR3 length is 13 residues. The V end was cut by 3 bases, the J end by 2 bases, with 7 bases between. In germline, CDR1 is LGHNA, CDR2 YSLEER. The V and J genes are TRBV4-3 and TRBJ2-5; D perhaps matches TRBD2 (6 bases). The sample taken for sequencing was peripheral blood. The sequence came from a man aged 55-75 years with active or convalescent COVID-19. CDR3: CASSHSGQETQYF. For the CDR3, the DNA is TGCGCCAGCAGCCATAGCGGACAAGAGACCCAGTACTTC.